Described below is a single T cell receptor beta chain sequence and its context. Its antigen is unknown. The data were obtained in a study of CD4 T cells in relation to SARS-CoV-2 and coronaviruses. Before the COVID-19 pandemic, during about 2011-2019, CD4+ T cells were taken from unexposed donors. CD4+ T cells were isolated from the cells after around 9 days of culture. Here immunoSEQ multiplex PCR was the method, and the copy in TCRdb shows in-frame clones only, minus some. The sample holds tens of thousands of clones; 55% to 75% are singletons and the top ten take about 12%. The TCR comes from a human donor in good health. The sample was CD4+ T cells from PBMCs, cultured in vitro.

The CDR3: CASSQDLQAAYNSPLHF. DNA for the CDR3: TGTGCCAGCAGCCAAGATTTGCAGGCGGCCTATAATTCACCCCTCCACTTT. The gene calls are TRBV4-2 and TRBJ1-6; no clear D. The CDR3 is 17 residues long. V was cut by 0 bases and J by 2 bases, with 11 bases left in between. Germline V gene lookup returns CDR1 LGHNA and CDR2 YNFKEQ.